These T cell receptor beta chains were read from a single sample in a study of human T cells and chemical hapten exposure. TCRdb processed the RACE reads anew with MiXCR; each CDR3 protein has one entry. Seen here are under 110,000 distinct CDR3 sequences, 9% to 15% observed once, and the top ten hold roughly 1.5%. This specimen consisted of whole blood, obtained in connection with sensitization to the hapten diphenylcyclopropenone (DPC). Receptors originate from a woman in her 50s with alopecia areata. Some clones in this sample may be carry-over from other donors' samples. Each CDR3 is given with its conserved first and last residue. Fields, in order: J gene, clone size, V gene, D gene, CDR3 protein, CDR3 DNA. The D gene is left open where the match is weak. Size is omitted from some rows. Given values are once, few, many or a class for expanded clones.

>TRBJ1-5|-|TRBV5-1|-
CASSLYGADNQPQHF
TGCGCCAGCAGCTTGTACGGGGCCGACAATCAGCCCCAGCATTTT
>TRBJ1-6|-|TRBV12-3/TRBV12-4|-
CASSPGGFNSPLHF
TGTGCCAGCAGTCCTGGGGGGTTTAATTCACCCCTCCACTTT
>TRBJ2-1|many|TRBV7-9|-
CASSSLGNEQFF
TGTGCCAGCAGCTCCCTCGGTAATGAGCAGTTCTTC
>TRBJ2-5|few|TRBV12-3/TRBV12-4|TRBD1
CASSATGYQETQYF
TGTGCCAGCAGTGCGACAGGGTACCAAGAGACCCAGTACTTC
>TRBJ1-5|-|TRBV6-6|-
CASSYPPHYSNQPQHF
TGTGCCAGCAGTTACCCACCCCATTATAGCAATCAGCCCCAGCATTTT
>TRBJ2-2|-|TRBV9|TRBD1
CASSLGQGSTGELFF
TGTGCCAGCAGCCTCGGACAGGGGAGCACCGGGGAGCTGTTTTTT
>TRBJ2-5|few|TRBV11-2|-
CASSYMTNSVIQETQYF
TGTGCCAGCAGCTACATGACCAATTCCGTTATACAAGAGACCCAGTACTTC
>TRBJ2-3|few|TRBV3-1|-
CASSHRDTQYF
TGTGCCAGCAGCCACCGGGATACGCAGTATTTT
>TRBJ1-4|few|TRBV28|TRBD1
CASSRDRDRPNEKLFF
TGTGCCAGCAGTCGGGACCGGGACAGGCCTAATGAAAAACTGTTTTTT
>TRBJ1-5|-|TRBV28|-
CASSWGQGGNQPQHF
TGTGCCAGCAGTTGGGGGCAGGGAGGAAATCAGCCCCAGCATTTT
>TRBJ2-5|-|TRBV14|-
CASSAQAQETQYF
TGTGCCAGCAGCGCACAGGCCCAAGAGACCCAGTACTTC
>TRBJ2-7|-|TRBV28|TRBD2
CASSSSGGPLLYEQYF
TGTGCCAGCAGTTCTAGCGGGGGGCCCCTACTCTACGAGCAGTACTTC
>TRBJ1-1|-|TRBV20-1|-
CSARSGVGTTEAFF
TGCAGTGCTAGATCGGGGGTCGGGACCACTGAAGCTTTCTTT
>TRBJ1-6|-|TRBV5-6|-
CASSLRYKRSPLHF
TGTGCCAGCAGCTTGAGATACAAGAGGTCACCCCTCCACTTT
>TRBJ2-7|-|TRBV18|-
CASSTLSGSYEQYF
TGTGCCAGCTCAACACTCAGTGGCTCCTACGAGCAGTACTTC
>TRBJ2-1|many|TRBV6-2/TRBV6-3|TRBD2
CASSGTNNEQFF
TGTGCCAGCAGTGGGACTAACAATGAGCAGTTCTTC
>TRBJ1-1|many|TRBV5-1|-
CASSLTSRSGTEAFF
TGCGCCAGCAGCTTGACGTCGAGGAGTGGAACTGAAGCTTTCTTT
>TRBJ2-2|many|TRBV28|-
CASKPGRTGELFF
TGTGCCAGCAAGCCAGGGAGAACCGGGGAGCTGTTTTTT
>TRBJ1-2|-|TRBV12-3/TRBV12-4|-
CASRRGRGGYTF
TGTGCCAGCAGGAGAGGCCGGGGCGGCTACACCTTC
>TRBJ1-6|few|TRBV7-9|-
CASTPGTLYNSPLHF
TGTGCCAGCACCCCGGGCACCCTCTATAATTCACCCCTCCACTTT
>TRBJ2-5|-|TRBV29-1|TRBD2
CSLLGGSETQYF
TGCAGCCTCTTGGGGGGGTCGGAGACCCAGTACTTC
>TRBJ1-1|-|TRBV5-1|TRBD1
CASQTGTMNTEAFF
TGCGCCAGCCAGACAGGGACGATGAACACTGAAGCTTTCTTT
>TRBJ2-7|-|TRBV19|-
CASSAGPAAYEQYF
TGTGCCAGTAGTGCTGGTCCCGCCGCCTACGAGCAGTACTTC
>TRBJ2-5|few|TRBV28|-
CASSPGGPQETQYF
TGTGCCAGCAGTCCCGGGGGGCCACAAGAGACCCAGTACTTC
>TRBJ1-1|few|TRBV12-3/TRBV12-4|-
CASSFSLGGETEAFF
TGTGCCAGCAGTTTTAGCCTCGGAGGTGAGACTGAAGCTTTCTTT